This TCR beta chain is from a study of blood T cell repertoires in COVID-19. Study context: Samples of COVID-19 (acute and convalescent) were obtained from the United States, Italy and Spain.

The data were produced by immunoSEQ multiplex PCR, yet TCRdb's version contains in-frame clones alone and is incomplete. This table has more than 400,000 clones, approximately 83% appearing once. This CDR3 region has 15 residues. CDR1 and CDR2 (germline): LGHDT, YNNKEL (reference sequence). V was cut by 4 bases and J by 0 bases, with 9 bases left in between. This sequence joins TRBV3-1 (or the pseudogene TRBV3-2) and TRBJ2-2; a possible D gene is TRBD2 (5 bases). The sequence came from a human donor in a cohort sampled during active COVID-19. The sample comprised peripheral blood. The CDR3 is CASSRTPPNTGELFF. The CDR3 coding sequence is TGTGCCAGCAGCCGGACTCCCCCGAACACCGGGGAGCTGTTTTTT.